This T cell receptor beta chain was observed in a study of T cells in Graves' hyperthyroidism and ophthalmopathy. Researchers amplified the TCR beta CDR3 regions from RNA transcripts. HTBI primers were the set used in a first-round RT-PCR of the TCR CDR3. TCRdb reprocessed the multiplex PCR reads with MiXCR, giving one entry per CDR3 protein. Of approximately 600,000 distinct CDR3 sequences in the sample, around 15% are singletons; the top ten hold around 4%. The receptor was isolated from a woman in her thirties or forties with Graves' ophthalmopathy. The sequencing input was blood.

In DNA, the CDR3 is TGTGCCAGCAGTGAAGCTTACCAAGCCTACGAGCAGTACTTC. The encoded protein is CASSEAYQAYEQYF. The chain combines TRBV6-1 with TRBJ2-7; D ambiguous. The germline V and J ends were trimmed by 0 bases and 2 bases, with 8 bases remaining between them. Germline assignment: CDR1 MNHNS and CDR2 SASEGT. The CDR3 spans 14 residues.